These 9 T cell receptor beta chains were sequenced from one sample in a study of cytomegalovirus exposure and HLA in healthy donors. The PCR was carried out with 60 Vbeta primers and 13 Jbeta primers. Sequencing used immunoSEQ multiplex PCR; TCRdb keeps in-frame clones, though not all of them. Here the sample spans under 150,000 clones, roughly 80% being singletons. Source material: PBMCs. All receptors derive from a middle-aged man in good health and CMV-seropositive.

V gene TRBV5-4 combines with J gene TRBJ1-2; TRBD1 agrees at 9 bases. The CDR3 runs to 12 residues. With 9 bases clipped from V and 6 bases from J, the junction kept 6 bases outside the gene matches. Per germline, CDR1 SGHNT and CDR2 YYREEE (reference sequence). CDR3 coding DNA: TGTGCCAATTGGGACAGGGTGGATGGCTACACCTTC. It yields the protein CANWDRVDGYTF.

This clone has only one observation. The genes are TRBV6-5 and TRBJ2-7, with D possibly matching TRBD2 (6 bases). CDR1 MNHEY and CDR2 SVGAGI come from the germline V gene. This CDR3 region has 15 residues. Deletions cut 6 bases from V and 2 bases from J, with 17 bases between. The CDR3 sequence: CASREGSGGAYEQYF. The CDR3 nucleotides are TGTGCCAGCAGGGAGGGGAGTGGTGGGGCCTACGAGCAGTACTTC.

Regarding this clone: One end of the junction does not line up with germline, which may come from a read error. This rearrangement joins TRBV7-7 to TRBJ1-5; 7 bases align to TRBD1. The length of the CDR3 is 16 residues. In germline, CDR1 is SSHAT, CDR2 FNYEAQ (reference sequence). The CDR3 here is CASRGQALRLDQPQHF. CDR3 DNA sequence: TGTGCTAGCAGAGGACAGGCCCTACGCTTAGATCAGCCCCAGCATTTT.

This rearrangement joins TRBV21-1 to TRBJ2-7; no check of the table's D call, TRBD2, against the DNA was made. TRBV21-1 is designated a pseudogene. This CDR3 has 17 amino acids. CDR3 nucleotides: TGTGCCAGCAGCAAAGGGACTAGCGGGGGCCTTACCTACGAGCAGTACTTC. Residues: CASSKGTSGGLTYEQYF.

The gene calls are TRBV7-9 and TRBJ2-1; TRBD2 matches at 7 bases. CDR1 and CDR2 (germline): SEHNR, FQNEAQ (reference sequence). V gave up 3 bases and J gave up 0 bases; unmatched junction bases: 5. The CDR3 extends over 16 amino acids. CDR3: CASSFRLALSYNEQFF. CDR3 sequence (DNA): TGTGCCAGCAGCTTCCGACTAGCCCTCTCCTACAATGAGCAGTTCTTC.

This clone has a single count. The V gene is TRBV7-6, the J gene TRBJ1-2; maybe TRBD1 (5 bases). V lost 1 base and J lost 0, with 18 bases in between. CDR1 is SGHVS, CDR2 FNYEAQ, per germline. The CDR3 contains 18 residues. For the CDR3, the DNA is TGTGCCAGCAGCTTAGAAGTTGGGGCAGCCAAAACTAACTATGGCTACACCTTC. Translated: CASSLEVGAAKTNYGYTF.

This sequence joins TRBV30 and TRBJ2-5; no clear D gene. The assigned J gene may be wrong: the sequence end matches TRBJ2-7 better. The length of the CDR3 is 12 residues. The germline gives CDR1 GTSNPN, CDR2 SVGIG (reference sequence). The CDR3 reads CAWSMTVYEQYF. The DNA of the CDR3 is TGTGCCTGGAGTATGACTGTGTACGAGCAGTACTTC.

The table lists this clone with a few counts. CDR3 protein: CASRGTQGGQPQHF. The CDR3 nucleotides read TGTGCCAGCAGGGGTACTCAGGGTGGGCAGCCCCAGCATTTT. The gene calls are TRBV6-1 and TRBJ1-5; D possibly corresponds to TRBD1 (5 bases). CDR3 length: 14 amino acids. In germline, CDR1 is MNHNS, CDR2 SASEGT. Trimming took off 6 bases at V and 7 bases at J, with 16 bases between the two ends.

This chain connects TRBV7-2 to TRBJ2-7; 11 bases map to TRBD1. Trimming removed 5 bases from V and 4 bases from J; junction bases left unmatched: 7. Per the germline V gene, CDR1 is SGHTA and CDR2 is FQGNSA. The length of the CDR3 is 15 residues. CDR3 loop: CASSNGQGARYEQYF. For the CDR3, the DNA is TGTGCCAGCAGCAATGGACAGGGGGCGCGTTACGAGCAGTACTTC.